The clone carrying this T cell receptor (beta chain) appeared a single time. These data come from a study of blood T cell repertoires in COVID-19. Across the study: Donors in the United States, Italy and Spain gave samples during acute or convalescent COVID-19. PBMCs, B-cell-depleted T cells, or T cells provided the cDNA or gDNA that made up the material.

J gave up 5 bases and V 4 bases, and 6 bases lay outside the gene matches. The CDR3 loop spans 14 amino acids. Germline loops: CDR1 SEHNR, CDR2 FQNEAQ (reference sequence). Clones were read by immunoSEQ multiplex PCR, and TCRdb kept only the in-frame ones, dropping some. The table records hundreds of thousands of clones, about 90% of them present only once. The origin of this receptor is a woman aged 50 to 60 with acute or convalescent COVID-19. This chain connects TRBV7-9 to TRBJ1-1, with 8 bases that match TRBD1. The sequenced material came from peripheral blood. CDR3 amino acids: CASSSPGGFTEAFF. As DNA, the CDR3 is TGTGCCAGCAGCTCCCCAGGGGGCTTTACTGAAGCTTTCTTT.